This TCR beta chain is from a study of identical twins. CDR3 length: 14 residues. Concerning this clonotype: The antigen is undetermined. One end of the junction varies from germline; a read error may be responsible.

One entry per CDR3 protein results from TCRdb running MiXCR on the 5' RACE reads. Of 1.5 million to 2 million distinct CDR3 sequences detected, about 32% appear once; the ten largest clones hold over 0.25%. General study points: Where beta out-of-frame sequences were concerned, excess twin sharing was weaker. The study found excess low generation probability among twin-shared out-of-frame alpha sequences.

This chain links TRBV12-3 or TRBV12-4 with TRBJ2-5; D might be TRBD2 (6 bases). The clonotype originates from a newborn girl in good health. The sample consisted of cord blood. CDR3 residues: CASSLKGGQETRYF. In DNA form, the CDR3 reads TGTGCCAGCAGTTTAAAGGGAGGTCAGGAGACCCGGTACTTC.